Below, 22 T cell receptor beta chains from the same sample are listed, as sequenced in a study of OX40 agonist ivuxolimab in advanced cancers. Produced via immunoSEQ multiplex PCR; TCRdb's table is partial and in-frame only. This table has fewer than 75,000 clones, over 80% appearing once. Here the sequenced sample was CD4+ or CD8+ T cells sorted from blood, taken in a trial of the OX40 agonist ivuxolimab. The receptors derive from an adult with an advanced solid tumor such as melanoma, head and neck, liver or kidney cancer.

V is TRBV5-5 and J is TRBJ2-6; tentatively, D is TRBD1 or TRBD2 (6 bases each). This CDR3 has 16 residues. V was trimmed by 1 base and J by 3 bases, leaving 11 bases between them. CDR1 and CDR2 (germline): SGHKS, YYEKEE (reference sequence). The CDR3 spells CASSLWGAVGANVLTF. The DNA for the CDR3 is TGTGCCAGCAGCTTGTGGGGGGCAGTTGGGGCCAACGTCCTGACTTTC.

V usage is TRBV10-3 and J usage is TRBJ2-3; D remains ambiguous. Between the trimmed V and J ends, which lost 3 bases and 0 bases, there was a span of 10 bases. The CDR3 runs 15 residues. The germline gives CDR1 ENHRY, CDR2 SYGVKD. For the CDR3, the DNA is TGTGCCATCAGTGATCGCCTGGAAAGCACAGATACGCAGTATTTT. Translated: CAISDRLESTDTQYF.

The rearrangement links TRBV2 to TRBJ1-2, with unresolved D. The CDR3 extends over 12 amino acids. Germline lookup yields CDR1 SNHLY and CDR2 FYNNEI. V was pared by 4 bases and J by 7 bases, with 10 bases between. Here the CDR3 reads CASSAHPSGYTF. The CDR3 DNA follows: TGTGCCAGCAGTGCGCATCCAAGTGGCTACACCTTC.

V gene TRBV19 combines with J gene TRBJ1-1; D may be TRBD1 (5 bases). V lost 5 bases, J lost 4 bases, and 14 bases lay in between. The CDR3 has 14 amino acids. Germline V gene sequence: CDR1 LNHDA, CDR2 SQIVND (reference sequence). In DNA, the CDR3 is TGTGCCAGTAGTCGGGAGGGGTCGGGCACTGAAGCTTTCTTT. Encoded protein: CASSREGSGTEAFF.

CDR3 region: CASSLGTGEEKLFF. The CDR3 bases are TGCGCCAGCAGCTTGGGGACAGGGGAAGAAAAACTGTTTTTT. The chain employs TRBV5-1 and TRBJ1-4; 9 nucleotides line up with TRBD1. CDR1 and CDR2 (germline): SGHRS, YFSETQ. The CDR3 loop spans 14 amino acids. V gave up 0 bases and J gave up 8 bases; unmatched junction bases: 2.

This clone was seen a single time. The chain joins TRBV29-1 to TRBJ2-2; D not certain. V shed 4 bases and J shed 2 bases, with 5 bases lying between them. Germline V gene data show CDR1 as SQVTM and CDR2 as ANQGSEA. The CDR3 spans 12 residues. This CDR3 reads CSVGPNTGELFF. The CDR3 bases are TGCAGCGTTGGACCAAACACCGGGGAGCTGTTTTTT.

V gene TRBV10-2 combines with J gene TRBJ2-3, with 10 bases matching TRBD1. Trimming removed 7 bases from V and 1 base from J; junction bases left unmatched: 8. This CDR3 contains 16 residues. CDR1 is WSHSY, CDR2 SAAADI, per germline. CDR3 nucleotides: TGCGCCAGCACCACCGGGACAGGGGCGGGCACAGATACGCAGTATTTT. Amino acid sequence: CASTTGTGAGTDTQYF.

V and J are TRBV19 and TRBJ2-1, with 7 bases aligning to TRBD2. The trim removed 6 bases at V and 2 bases at J, leaving 10 bases unmatched. This CDR3 is built from 16 residues. Germline V lookup: CDR1 LNHDA, CDR2 SQIVND (reference sequence). The CDR3 region has the DNA TGTGCCAGTAGAAGCATGGCGGGGGATCCCTACAATGAGCAGTTCTTC. Protein sequence: CASRSMAGDPYNEQFF.

This sequence joins TRBV9 and TRBJ2-3, with 8 nucleotides matching TRBD2. Unmatched junction bases numbered 16, after V lost 1 base and J lost 6 bases. In germline, CDR1 is SGDLS, CDR2 YYNGEE. The length of the CDR3 is 18 residues. CDR3 protein: CASSVLRTAGLGPDTQYF. The CDR3 DNA reads TGTGCCAGCAGCGTACTCCGAACGGCGGGACTAGGACCCGATACGCAGTATTTT.

CDR3 loop: CAWSVSGSAETQYF. The CDR3 DNA reads as TGTGCCTGGAGTGTCAGCGGGAGCGCTGAGACCCAGTACTTC. This chain uses TRBV30 with TRBJ2-5, with 8 bases matching TRBD2. Trimming removed 0 bases from V and 5 bases from J; junction bases left unmatched: 5. Germline V gene data show CDR1 as GTSNPN and CDR2 as SVGIG (reference sequence). This CDR3 has 14 amino acids.

This clone appeared a few times. This chain links TRBV28 with TRBJ1-5; D is undetermined. Trimming took 5 bases from V and 0 from J, leaving 8 bases between them. This CDR3 has 14 residues. Germline lookup yields CDR1 MDHEN and CDR2 SYDVKM. In DNA, the CDR3 is TGTGCCAGCAGTCGGGGATATAGCAATCAGCCCCAGCATTTT. This sequence encodes CASSRGYSNQPQHF.

This clone has ten or more counts. This chain uses TRBV5-5 with TRBJ1-5; D gene ambiguous. CDR1 is SGHKS and CDR2 is YYEKEE in the germline V gene (reference sequence). V lost 3 bases and J lost 5, with 9 bases in between. The CDR3 extends over 13 amino acids. The CDR3 here is CASSSTSHQPQHF. CDR3 sequence (DNA): TGTGCCAGCAGCTCAACATCGCATCAGCCCCAGCATTTT.

The chain has TRBV29-1 and TRBJ1-1, with a possible D match to TRBD1 (6 bases). V lost 6 bases, J lost 2 bases, and 16 bases lay in between. From germline, CDR1 is SQVTM and CDR2 ANQGSEA. CDR3 length: 14 residues. The CDR3 sequence: CSVPSGGANTEAFF. As DNA, the CDR3 is TGCAGCGTCCCGTCGGGGGGGGCAAACACTGAAGCTTTCTTT.

This chain uses TRBV5-4 with TRBJ2-2, with 9 bases that match TRBD2. The CDR3 contains 17 residues. V shed 0 bases, J shed 6 bases, and the junction held 9 bases outside the gene matches. CDR1 and CDR2 (germline): SGHNT, YYREEE (reference sequence). CDR3 DNA sequence: TGTGCCAGCAGCTTGGGGGGAATAGCGGGAGTATCCGGGGAGCTGTTTTTT. Its translation: CASSLGGIAGVSGELFF.

The V and J genes are TRBV7-9 and TRBJ2-6; weak D call: TRBD1 (6 bases). In germline, CDR1 is SEHNR, CDR2 FQNEAQ (reference sequence). The V end was cut by 4 bases, the J end by 0 bases, with 10 bases between. This CDR3 has 16 amino acids. This chain's CDR3 is CASSSGTSSGANVLTF. The CDR3 DNA reads TGTGCCAGCAGCTCCGGGACAAGCTCTGGGGCCAACGTCCTGACTTTC. Based on the CDR3 plus reference TRBV7-9 and TRBJ2-6, the full variable domain is DTGVSQNPRHKITKRGQNVTFRCDPISEHNRLYWYRQTLGQGPEFLTYFQNEAQLEKSRLLSDRFSAERPKGSFSTLEIQRTEQGDSAMYLCASSSGTSSGANVLTFGAGSRLTVL.

The chain employs TRBV4-1 and TRBJ1-5; 9 bases match TRBD1. V lost 0 bases and J lost 7; bases outside the gene matches: 4. In germline, CDR1 is MGHRA, CDR2 YSYEKL. The length of the CDR3 is 15 residues. The CDR3 DNA reads as TGCGCCAGCAGCCAAGAAACAGGGGGCCGCCAGCCCCAGCATTTT. As protein: CASSQETGGRQPQHF.

The rearrangement links TRBV5-4 to TRBJ1-4; D remains ambiguous. V dropped 0 bases and J dropped 5 bases, with 11 bases sitting between them. Per the germline V gene, CDR1 is SGHNT and CDR2 is YYREEE (reference sequence). The CDR3 spans 15 residues. The CDR3 sequence is CASSLARDLNEKLFF. The CDR3, as DNA: TGTGCCAGCAGCTTGGCCCGCGACCTAAATGAAAAACTGTTTTTT.

This chain links TRBV6-1 with TRBJ1-2, with D perhaps TRBD1 (5 bases). V was pared by 0 bases and J by 6 bases, with 11 bases between. This CDR3 has 14 residues. CDR1 is MNHNS and CDR2 is SASEGT in the germline V gene. The CDR3 bases are TGTGCCAGCAGTGAAGCAGCCGGGGGGAATGGCTACACCTTC. Translated: CASSEAAGGNGYTF.

V usage is TRBV13 and J usage is TRBJ2-1; 8 nucleotides match TRBD2. V dropped 5 bases and J dropped 10; count of bases not matched to a gene: 10. This CDR3 has 14 amino acids. Per the germline V gene, CDR1 is PRHDT and CDR2 is FYEKMQ (reference sequence). CDR3 sequence reads: CASSQQAASGEQFF. CDR3 bases: TGTGCCAGCAGCCAGCAAGCGGCTAGCGGGGAGCAGTTCTTC.

This chain joins TRBV5-1 and TRBJ2-3, with 12 positions matching TRBD2. The CDR3 extends over 17 amino acids. The ends lost 4 bases at V and 6 bases at J; junction bases unmatched: 12. Per the germline V gene, CDR1 is SGHRS and CDR2 is YFSETQ. The CDR3 spells CASSPFLAGGPLDTQYF. In nucleotides, the CDR3 is TGCGCCAGCAGCCCCTTCCTAGCGGGAGGGCCTTTGGATACGCAGTATTTT. Supplemented by reference TRBV5-1 and TRBJ2-3, the full variable domain reads KAGVTQTPRYLIKTRGQQVTLSCSPISGHRSVSWYQQTPGQGLQFLFEYFSETQRNKGNFPGRFSGRQFSNSRSEMNVSTLELGDSALYLCASSPFLAGGPLDTQYFGPGTRLTVL.

The chain combines TRBV6-4 with TRBJ1-2, with 12 bases aligning to TRBD1. The CDR3 is 16 residues long. Germline lookup yields CDR1 MRHNA and CDR2 SNTAGT. V shed 5 bases, J shed 7 bases, and the junction held 11 bases outside the gene matches. DNA for the CDR3: TGTGCCAGCAGTCCGATTCCGGGACAGGGGGCGACTGGCTACACCTTC. Amino acids: CASSPIPGQGATGYTF.

This rearrangement joins TRBV19 to TRBJ2-2; TRBD2 matches at 10 bases. The ends lost 7 bases at V and 5 bases at J; junction bases unmatched: 7. Looked up from germline, CDR1 is LNHDA and CDR2 is SQIVND (reference sequence). CDR3 length: 15 residues. This CDR3 reads CASKSGRAWTGELFF. The DNA for the CDR3 is TGTGCCAGTAAGAGCGGGAGGGCCTGGACCGGGGAGCTGTTTTTT.